One and the same sample provided the 13 T cell receptor beta chains below, sequenced in a study of cytomegalovirus exposure and HLA in healthy donors. PCR amplification relied on 60 Vbeta primers (plus 13 Jbeta primers). Profiling relied on immunoSEQ multiplex PCR, and the TCRdb table lists in-frame clones only, not all of them. The sample lists 20,000 to 30,000 clones, 60% to 80% occurring once. Sequenced material: PBMCs. Receptors originate from a male donor in good health and CMV-seronegative.

V and J are TRBV10-1 and TRBJ2-2, with TRBD2 matching 8 bases. This CDR3 is built from 16 residues. With V trimmed by 6 bases and J by 5 bases, 11 bases remained unmatched. CDR1 WNHNN and CDR2 SYGVQD come from the germline V gene (reference sequence). The CDR3 DNA reads as TGCGCCAGCAGAACTACACGGGGGGGTGGGACCGGGGAGCTGTTTTTT. Translation gives CASRTTRGGGTGELFF.

The rearrangement links TRBV7-9 to TRBJ2-1, with a tentative D call TRBD2 (6 bases). The CDR3 sequence is 12 residues long. Germline lookup yields CDR1 SEHNR and CDR2 FQNEAQ (reference sequence). V shed 5 bases and J shed 7 bases, with 9 bases lying between them. This CDR3 is CASSQTSNEQFF. CDR3 coding DNA: TGTGCCAGCAGCCAGACTAGTAATGAGCAGTTCTTC.

The rearrangement joins TRBV7-9 to TRBJ1-1; possible D gene TRBD1, 6 bases. CDR3 size: 15 residues. Trimming removed 4 bases at V and 3 bases at J, with 15 bases between. Germline V lookup: CDR1 SEHNR, CDR2 FQNEAQ (reference sequence). CDR3 coding DNA: TGTGCCAGCAGCTCCGAACAGGGAGGGGACACTGAAGCTTTCTTT. Its protein is CASSSEQGGDTEAFF.

This chain connects TRBV18 to TRBJ1-1, with 7 bases fitting TRBD1. CDR3 length: 15 residues. V gave up 2 bases and J gave up 0 bases; unmatched junction bases: 3. Germline V lookup: CDR1 KGHSH, CDR2 LQKENI. The CDR3 is CASSPLGQMNTEAFF. In DNA form, the CDR3 reads TGTGCCAGCTCACCATTGGGACAGATGAACACTGAAGCTTTCTTT.

This clone showed up just a few times. This rearrangement joins TRBV30 to TRBJ1-1; D perhaps matches TRBD1 (6 bases). This CDR3 has 17 amino acids. Germline loops: CDR1 GTSNPN, CDR2 SVGIG (reference sequence). V lost 0 bases to trimming and J lost 0 bases, with 17 bases between them. The CDR3 DNA is TGTGCCTGGAGTGTATTCGGGAGGGGGTTAATGAACACTGAAGCTTTCTTT. This encodes CAWSVFGRGLMNTEAFF.

The rearrangement joins TRBV21-1 to TRBJ2-1; the listed D gene, TRBD2, was not tested against the DNA. TRBV21-1 is a pseudogene segment. The CDR3 runs to 14 residues. The CDR3, as DNA: TGTGCCAGCACCCCAATATACGGGAACAATGAGCAGTTCTTC. Its protein product is CASTPIYGNNEQFF.

This clone was seen a handful of times. The rearrangement links TRBV19 to TRBJ2-3; no definite D call. Trimming shortened V by 7 bases and J by 0 bases, and 11 bases separated the two germline ends. Germline values: CDR1 LNHDA, CDR2 SQIVND (reference sequence). The CDR3 runs 14 residues. CDR3 sequence reads: CASTKSQSTDTQYF. The CDR3, as DNA: TGTGCCAGTACCAAATCACAGAGCACAGATACGCAGTATTTT.

This chain's CDR3 is CASSLAFRGKQTQYF. The CDR3 nucleotides are TGTGCCAGCAGCTTAGCGTTTCGGGGTAAACAGACCCAGTACTTC. The chain carries TRBV11-1 and TRBJ2-5; a possible D gene is TRBD2 (5 bases). The CDR3 has 15 residues. V dropped 0 bases and J dropped 6 bases, with 14 bases sitting between them. Per germline, CDR1 SGHAT and CDR2 FQDESV (reference sequence).

The chain links TRBV30 to TRBJ2-5; no clear D. The DNA matches TRBJ2-7 better at its end, which makes the J call doubtful. The CDR3 has 11 amino acids. From germline, CDR1 is GTSNPN and CDR2 SVGIG (reference sequence). The DNA for the CDR3 is TGTGCCTGGAGTTTTTATTACGAGCAGTACTTC. The encoded protein is CAWSFYYEQYF.

V and J are TRBV28 and TRBJ2-3; 13 bases align to TRBD2. The CDR3 length is 17 residues. CDR1 and CDR2 from the germline V gene are MDHEN and SYDVKM. Trimming at V came to 5 bases and at J to 5 bases, leaving 10 bases not matched to a gene. This chain's CDR3 is CASSRLAGGSGKDTQYF. The DNA for the CDR3 is TGTGCCAGCAGTAGACTAGCGGGGGGCTCGGGGAAAGATACGCAGTATTTT.

The V gene is TRBV28, the J gene TRBJ2-1; no clear D. The CDR3 runs to 12 residues. Germline values: CDR1 MDHEN, CDR2 SYDVKM. Between the trimmed V and J ends, which lost 2 bases and 10 bases, there was a span of 9 bases. The CDR3 sequence: CASSLVLLEQFF. The DNA for the CDR3 is TGTGCCAGCAGTTTAGTTCTTCTAGAGCAGTTCTTC.

The rearrangement links TRBV29-1 to TRBJ1-4; D not certain. This CDR3 spans 12 amino acids. V lost 5 bases and J lost 4, with 8 bases in between. Germline CDR1 reads SQVTM; CDR2 reads ANQGSEA. DNA for the CDR3: TGCAGCGTTCGGCAGGATAATGAAAAACTGTTTTTT. Translated: CSVRQDNEKLFF.

J is TRBJ2-1 and V is TRBV4-3; a weak D match, TRBD2 (6 bases). The V gene's germline CDR1 is LGHNA and CDR2 YSLEER. The CDR3 runs 17 residues. The germline V and J ends were trimmed by 0 bases and 7 bases, with 19 bases remaining between them. CDR3 bases: TGCGCCAGCAGCCAAGATTGGGGTGGAGGGATGGGGAATGAGCAGTTCTTC. It is translated as CASSQDWGGGMGNEQFF.